This TCR beta chain was documented in a study of tumor-infiltrating lymphocytes in oesophageal squamous cell carcinoma. Per germline, CDR1 SGHTA and CDR2 FQGNSA. V lost 5 bases to trimming and J lost 8 bases; unmatched junction nucleotides: 5. The CDR3 is 13 residues long. TCRdb independently ran MiXCR on the PCR reads; one entry per CDR3 protein. The table has 15,000 to 20,000 distinct CDR3 sequences, 47% seen once; the top ten hold around 42%. The TCR was taken from a female donor with esophageal squamous cell carcinoma. The specimen sequenced was normal esophageal tissue next to the tumor. The chain has TRBV7-2 and TRBJ1-5, with TRBD1 identical over 8 bases. CDR3 coding DNA: TGTGCCAGCAGCCCAGGGGGCTGGGAGCCCCAGCATTTT. Residues: CASSPGGWEPQHF.